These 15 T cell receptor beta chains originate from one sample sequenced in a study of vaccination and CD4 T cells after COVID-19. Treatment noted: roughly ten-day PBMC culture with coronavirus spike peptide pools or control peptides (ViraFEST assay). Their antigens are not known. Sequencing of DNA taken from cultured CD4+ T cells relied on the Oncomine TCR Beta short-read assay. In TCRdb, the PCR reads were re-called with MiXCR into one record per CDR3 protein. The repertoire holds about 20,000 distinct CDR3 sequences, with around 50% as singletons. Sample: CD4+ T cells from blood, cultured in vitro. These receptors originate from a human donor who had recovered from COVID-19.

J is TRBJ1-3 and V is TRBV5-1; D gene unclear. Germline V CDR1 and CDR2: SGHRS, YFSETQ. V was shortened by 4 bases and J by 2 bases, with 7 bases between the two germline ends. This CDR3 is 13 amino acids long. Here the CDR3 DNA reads TGCGCCAGCAGCCGGACTACTGGAAACACCATATATTTT. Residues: CASSRTTGNTIYF.

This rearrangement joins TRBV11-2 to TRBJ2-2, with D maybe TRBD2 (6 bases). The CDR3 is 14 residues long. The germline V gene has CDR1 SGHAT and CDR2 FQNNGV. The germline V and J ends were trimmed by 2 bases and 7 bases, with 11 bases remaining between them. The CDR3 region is CASSLQTAGGELFF. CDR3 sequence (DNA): TGTGCCAGCAGCTTACAGACAGCGGGCGGGGAGCTGTTTTTT.

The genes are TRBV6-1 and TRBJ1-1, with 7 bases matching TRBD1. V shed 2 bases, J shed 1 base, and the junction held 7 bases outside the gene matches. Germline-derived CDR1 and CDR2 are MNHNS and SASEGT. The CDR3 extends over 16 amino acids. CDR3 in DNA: TGTGCCAGCAGTGAAAATCCGGGACAGACGAACACTGAAGCTTTCTTT. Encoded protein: CASSENPGQTNTEAFF.

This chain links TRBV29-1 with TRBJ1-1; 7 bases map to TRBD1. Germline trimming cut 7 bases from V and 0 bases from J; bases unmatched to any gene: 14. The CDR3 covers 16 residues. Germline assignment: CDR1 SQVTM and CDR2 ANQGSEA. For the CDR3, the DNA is TGCAGCGCTGCAACAGGGGTTAGGGAAGTGAACACTGAAGCTTTCTTT. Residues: CSAATGVREVNTEAFF.

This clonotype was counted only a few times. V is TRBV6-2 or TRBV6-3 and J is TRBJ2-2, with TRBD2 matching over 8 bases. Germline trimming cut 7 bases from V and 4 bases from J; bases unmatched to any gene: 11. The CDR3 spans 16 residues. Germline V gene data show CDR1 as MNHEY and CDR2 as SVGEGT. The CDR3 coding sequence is TGTGCCAGCACCCCTTGGGGGCTAGCGGGCACCGGGGAGCTGTTTTTT. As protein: CASTPWGLAGTGELFF.

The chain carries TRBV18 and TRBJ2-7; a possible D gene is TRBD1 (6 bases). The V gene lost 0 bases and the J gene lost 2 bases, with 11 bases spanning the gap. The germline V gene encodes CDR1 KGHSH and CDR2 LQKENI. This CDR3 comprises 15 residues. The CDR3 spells CASSPPSRQAYEQYF. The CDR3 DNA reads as TGTGCCAGCTCACCACCTTCCCGACAGGCCTACGAGCAGTACTTC.

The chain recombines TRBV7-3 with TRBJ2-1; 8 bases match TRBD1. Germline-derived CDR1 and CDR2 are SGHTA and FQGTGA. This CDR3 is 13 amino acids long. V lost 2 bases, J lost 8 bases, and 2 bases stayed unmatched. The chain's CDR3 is CASSLQTGDEQFF. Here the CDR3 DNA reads TGTGCCAGCAGCTTACAGACAGGGGATGAGCAGTTCTTC.

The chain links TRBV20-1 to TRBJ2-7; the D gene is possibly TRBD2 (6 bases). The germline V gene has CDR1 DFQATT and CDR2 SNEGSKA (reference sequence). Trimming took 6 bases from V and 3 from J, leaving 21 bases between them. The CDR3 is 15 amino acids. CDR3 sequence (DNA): TGCAGTGCCGCCCCACCCACCGGGAGTGGCTACGAGCAGTACTTC. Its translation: CSAAPPTGSGYEQYF.

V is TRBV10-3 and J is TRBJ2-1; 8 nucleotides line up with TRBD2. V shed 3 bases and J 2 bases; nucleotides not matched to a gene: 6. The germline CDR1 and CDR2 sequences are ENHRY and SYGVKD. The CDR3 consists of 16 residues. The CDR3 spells CAISDGTRRTYNEQFF. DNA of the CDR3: TGTGCCATCAGTGACGGGACTAGACGAACCTACAATGAGCAGTTCTTC.

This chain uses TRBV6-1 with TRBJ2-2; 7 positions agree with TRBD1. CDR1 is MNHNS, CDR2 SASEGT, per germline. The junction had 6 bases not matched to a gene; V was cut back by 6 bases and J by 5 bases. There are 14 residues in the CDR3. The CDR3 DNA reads TGTGCCAGCAGAAGACAGGGCTGGACCGGGGAGCTGTTTTTT. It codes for CASRRQGWTGELFF.

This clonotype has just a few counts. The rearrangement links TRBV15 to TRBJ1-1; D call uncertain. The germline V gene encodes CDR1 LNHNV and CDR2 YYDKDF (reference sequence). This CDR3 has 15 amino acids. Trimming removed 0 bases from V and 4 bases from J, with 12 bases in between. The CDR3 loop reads CATSRDTEVGTEAFF. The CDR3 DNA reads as TGTGCCACCAGCAGAGATACGGAGGTCGGCACTGAAGCTTTCTTT.

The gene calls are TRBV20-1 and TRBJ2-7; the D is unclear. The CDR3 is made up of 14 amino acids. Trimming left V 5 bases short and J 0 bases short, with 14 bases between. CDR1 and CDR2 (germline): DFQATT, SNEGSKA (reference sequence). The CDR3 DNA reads TGCAGTGCTCCTATGTGGGGTAACTCCTACGAGCAGTACTTC. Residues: CSAPMWGNSYEQYF.

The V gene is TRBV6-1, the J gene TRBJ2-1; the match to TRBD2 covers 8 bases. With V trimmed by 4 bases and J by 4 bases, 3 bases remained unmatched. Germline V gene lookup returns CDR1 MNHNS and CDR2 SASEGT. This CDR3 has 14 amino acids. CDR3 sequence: CASSAASGYNEQFF. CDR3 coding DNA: TGTGCCAGCAGTGCGGCTAGCGGGTACAATGAGCAGTTCTTC.

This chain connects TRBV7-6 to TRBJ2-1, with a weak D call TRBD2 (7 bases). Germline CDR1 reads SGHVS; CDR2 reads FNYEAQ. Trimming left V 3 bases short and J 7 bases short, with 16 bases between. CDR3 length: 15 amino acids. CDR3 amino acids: CASSFPLRGRNEQFF. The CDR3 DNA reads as TGTGCCAGCAGCTTTCCGTTGCGGGGGCGGAATGAGCAGTTCTTC.

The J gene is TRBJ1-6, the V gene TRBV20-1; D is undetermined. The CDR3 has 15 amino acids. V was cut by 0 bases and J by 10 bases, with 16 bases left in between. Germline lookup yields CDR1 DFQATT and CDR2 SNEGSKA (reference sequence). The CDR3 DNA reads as TGCAGTGCTAGAGAGCCGGCAGCGGAAGGATCACCCCTCCACTTT. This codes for CSAREPAAEGSPLHF.